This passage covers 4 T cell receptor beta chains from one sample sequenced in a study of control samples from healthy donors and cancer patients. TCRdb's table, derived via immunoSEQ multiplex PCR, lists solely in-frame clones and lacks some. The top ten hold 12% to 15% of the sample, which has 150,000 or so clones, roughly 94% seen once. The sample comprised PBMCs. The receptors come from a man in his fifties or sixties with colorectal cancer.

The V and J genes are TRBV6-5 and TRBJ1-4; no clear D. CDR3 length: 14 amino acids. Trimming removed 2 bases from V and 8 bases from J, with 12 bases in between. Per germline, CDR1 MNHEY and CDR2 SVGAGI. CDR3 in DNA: TGTGCCAGCAGTTACGGCTACCCCGGAGAAAAACTGTTTTTT. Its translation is CASSYGYPGEKLFF.

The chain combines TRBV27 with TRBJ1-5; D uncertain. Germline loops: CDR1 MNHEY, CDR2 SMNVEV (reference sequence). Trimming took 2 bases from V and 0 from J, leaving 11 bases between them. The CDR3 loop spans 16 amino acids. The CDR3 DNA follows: TGTGCCAGCAGTTTACGCTGGTTCGATAGCAATCAGCCCCAGCATTTT. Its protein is CASSLRWFDSNQPQHF.

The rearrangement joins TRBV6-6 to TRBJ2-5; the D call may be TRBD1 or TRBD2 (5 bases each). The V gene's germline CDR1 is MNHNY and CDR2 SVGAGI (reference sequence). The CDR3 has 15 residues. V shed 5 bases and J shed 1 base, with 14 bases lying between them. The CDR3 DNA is TGTGCCAGCAGTGCACGGGGACGGATCCAAGAGACCCAGTACTTC. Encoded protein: CASSARGRIQETQYF.

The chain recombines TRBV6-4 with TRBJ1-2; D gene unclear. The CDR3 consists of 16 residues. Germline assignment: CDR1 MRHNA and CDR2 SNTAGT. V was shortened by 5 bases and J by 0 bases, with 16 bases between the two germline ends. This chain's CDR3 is CASSPSGIDANYGYTF. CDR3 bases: TGTGCCAGCAGTCCCTCGGGGATCGATGCTAACTATGGCTACACCTTC.